This T cell receptor beta chain was captured by sequencing in a study of blood T cell repertoires in COVID-19. Study background: Specimens from acute and convalescent COVID-19 originated in the United States, Italy and Spain. T cells, B-cell-depleted T cells, or PBMCs supplied cDNA or gDNA.

V lost 5 bases, J lost 7 bases, and 8 bases lay in between. Germline V gene data show CDR1 as MDHEN and CDR2 as SYDVKM. The CDR3 spans 11 residues. In the original processing: Reference gene primer amplification in the assay estimated nucleated cell counts. The data were produced by immunoSEQ multiplex PCR, yet TCRdb's version contains in-frame clones alone and is incomplete. Clone size and the V and J calls come from that table; the DNA yielded D and trimming. The repertoire holds about 400,000 clones, with 89% as singletons. Sequencing was done on a sample of peripheral blood. This clonotype originated in a middle-aged man with acute or convalescent COVID-19. The V gene is TRBV28, the J gene TRBJ1-1, with TRBD1 as a possible D gene (5 bases). The DNA for the CDR3 is TGTGCCAGCAGTGTACAGGTTGAAGCTTTCTTT. Translated: CASSVQVEAFF.